The rows below give T cell receptor beta chains drawn from one sample of a study of blood T cell repertoires in COVID-19. Produced via immunoSEQ multiplex PCR; TCRdb's table is partial and in-frame only. The sample consists of 95,000 to 150,000 clones, 92% of them appearing once. Input material: peripheral blood. These receptors were collected from a man in his fifties with COVID-19, enrolled during active disease. The CDR3 runs from the conserved cysteine through the conserved F or W. D genes are given only for firm matches.

TRBV6-5	TRBJ2-3	-	CASRKQTDTQYF	TGTGCCAGCAGGAAACAGACAGATACGCAGTATTTT
TRBV11-2	TRBJ1-4	TRBD1	CASSFGQGLNEKLFF	TGTGCCAGCAGCTTCGGACAGGGACTCAATGAAAAACTGTTTTTT
TRBV27	TRBJ1-2	-	CASSQGTAYGYTF	TGTGCCAGCAGTCAGGGGACGGCCTATGGCTACACCTTC
TRBV27	TRBJ2-1	TRBD1	CASSVTGGLFNEQFF	TGTGCCAGCAGTGTGACAGGGGGCCTATTCAATGAGCAGTTCTTC
TRBV6-2/TRBV6-3	TRBJ2-3	TRBD2	CASSSGTSGRDTDTQYF	TGTGCCAGCAGTTCCGGGACTAGCGGGAGGGACACAGATACGCAGTATTTT
TRBV6-2/TRBV6-3	TRBJ2-7	-	CASSYKTGISSYEQYF	TGTGCCAGCAGTTACAAAACCGGGATAAGCTCCTACGAGCAGTACTTC
TRBV4-1	TRBJ1-5	-	CASSRGRGNQPQHF	TGCGCCAGCAGCCGGGGCCGTGGGAATCAGCCCCAGCATTTT
TRBV19	TRBJ2-1	TRBD2	CASSIWREGRAYNEQFF	TGTGCCAGTAGTATCTGGCGGGAGGGGCGCGCCTACAATGAGCAGTTCTTC
TRBV11-2	TRBJ2-3	TRBD2	CASRQTSGHSTDTQYF	TGTGCCAGCAGGCAAACTAGCGGGCATAGCACAGATACGCAGTATTTT
TRBV2	TRBJ2-1	-	CASGLSYNEQFF	TGTGCCAGCGGACTCTCCTACAATGAGCAGTTCTTC
TRBV10-2	TRBJ2-5	-	CASSDLAGQETQYF	TGCGCCAGCAGTGACTTGGCGGGACAAGAGACCCAGTACTTC
TRBV4-3	TRBJ2-3	TRBD2	CASSHGQFGLAGGHSTDTQYF	TGCGCCAGCAGCCATGGACAGTTTGGACTAGCGGGAGGTCACAGCACAGATACGCAGTATTTT
TRBV4-2	TRBJ1-2	-	CASSQGGDNRYGYTF	TGTGCCAGCAGCCAAGGAGGGGACAATCGCTATGGCTACACCTTC
TRBV5-4	TRBJ2-5	TRBD1	CASSLVPSGQGGETQYF	TGTGCCAGCAGCTTGGTCCCTTCGGGACAGGGCGGAGAGACCCAGTACTTC
TRBV28	TRBJ2-7	-	CASSFGQGRGFRYEQYF	TGTGCCAGCAGTTTTGGGCAGGGAAGAGGTTTCCGCTACGAGCAGTACTTC